These T cell receptor beta chains were read from a single sample in a study of T-cell memory formation after mild COVID-19. TCRdb recomputed calls from the 5' RACE reads with MiXCR, one row per CDR3 protein. In the table there are 150,000 to 200,000 distinct CDR3 sequences, around 10% of which are singletons. What was sequenced was PBMCs or a T cell subset sorted from them (not recorded which). These receptors came from a young man who had mild COVID-19 (a few samples of this study predate the infection). Cell type and time point are not known. CDR3s include the opening cysteine and the closing phenylalanine or tryptophan. D genes are given only for firm matches. The size of a clone is reported for some rows only, either as once, few or many, or as a class for expanded clones.

J	D	size	V	length	CDR3	DNA
TRBJ2-2	NA	few	TRBV21-1	14	CASSTGSPRGAVFF	NA
TRBJ2-5	TRBD2	few	TRBV9	15	CASSVVGLAWETQYF	TGTGCCAGCAGCGTAGTCGGACTAGCATGGGAGACCCAGTACTTC
TRBJ2-1	TRBD2	NA	TRBV11-2	18	CASSSFLRSGGEGNEQFF	TGTGCCAGCAGCTCGTTCCTCCGGAGCGGGGGGGAGGGCAATGAGCAGTTCTTC
TRBJ2-7	NA	NA	TRBV18	13	CASSPQGQGEQYF	TGTGCCAGCTCACCTCAGGGGCAAGGCGAGCAGTACTTC
TRBJ2-1	NA	few	TRBV5-1	15	CASSLVGDDYNEQFF	TGCGCCAGCAGCTTGGTTGGGGACGACTACAATGAGCAGTTCTTC
TRBJ2-7	NA	few	TRBV20-1	15	CSARDWQEPSYEQYF	TGCAGTGCTAGAGACTGGCAGGAGCCCTCCTACGAGCAGTACTTC
TRBJ1-5	TRBD1	NA	TRBV28	14	CASIKDRGYQPQHF	TGTGCCAGCATCAAGGACAGGGGTTACCAGCCCCAGCATTTT
TRBJ1-1	TRBD1	few	TRBV6-5	17	CASSYSINGQGRSEAFF	TGTGCCAGCAGTTACTCCATCAATGGACAGGGCCGATCTGAAGCTTTCTTT
TRBJ1-2	NA	NA	TRBV27	16	CASSLWGTQSNYGYTF	TGTGCCAGCAGTTTGTGGGGAACGCAGTCTAACTATGGCTACACCTTC
TRBJ2-6	NA	NA	TRBV3-1	13	CASSQGGANVLTF	TGTGCCAGCAGCCAAGGTGGGGCCAACGTCCTGACTTTC
TRBJ2-3	TRBD1	NA	TRBV2	13	CAISTGEADTQYF	TGTGCCATCTCGACAGGGGAGGCCGATACGCAGTATTTT
TRBJ2-7	NA	NA	TRBV5-1	13	CASSWGTGAELYF	NA
TRBJ2-2	NA	many	TRBV2	13	CASSGSQTGELFF	TGTGCCAGCAGCGGCAGTCAAACCGGGGAGCTGTTTTTT
TRBJ2-7	TRBD1	NA	TRBV7-8	13	CASSIDRGGEQYF	TGTGCCAGCAGCATCGACAGGGGCGGGGAGCAGTACTTC
TRBJ2-6	NA	few	TRBV5-1	15	CASSLTVSGANVLTF	TGCGCCAGCAGCTTGACAGTCTCTGGGGCCAACGTCCTGACTTTC
TRBJ2-1	TRBD2	few	TRBV3-1	16	CASSQDDGGGYNEQFF	TGTGCCAGCAGCCAAGATGACGGGGGAGGGTACAATGAGCAGTTCTTC
TRBJ2-7	NA	many	TRBV5-1	13	CASSSPPSAEQYF	TGCGCCAGCAGCTCCCCCCCGTCGGCCGAGCAGTACTTC
TRBJ1-1	TRBD1	NA	TRBV5-1	15	CASSLVTGARTEAFF	TGCGCCAGCAGCTTGGTAACAGGGGCGAGGACTGAAGCTTTCTTT
TRBJ2-3	TRBD1	few	TRBV7-2	13	CASSLSGGDTQYF	TGTGCCAGCAGCTTATCAGGGGGAGATACGCAGTATTTT
TRBJ2-3	NA	few	TRBV6-6	14	CASSYTAGTDTQYF	TGTGCCAGCAGTTACACCGCTGGCACAGATACGCAGTATTTT
TRBJ2-5	NA	few	TRBV20-1	12	CSALTPRETQYF	TGCAGTGCCCTCACCCCGCGGGAGACCCAGTACTTC
TRBJ2-4	TRBD1	few	TRBV12-3/TRBV12-4	14	CASSPSGTENIQYF	TGTGCCAGCAGCCCCTCCGGGACAGAAAACATTCAGTACTTC
TRBJ1-6	TRBD1	NA	TRBV7-3	15	CASSLQGQVGSPLHF	TGTGCCAGCAGCTTGCAAGGACAGGTTGGCTCACCCCTCCACTTT
TRBJ2-2	TRBD2	NA	TRBV7-6	17	CASSLVRRDYPGGELFF	TGTGCCAGCAGCTTAGTCCGCCGGGACTACCCGGGGGGGGAGCTGTTTTTT
TRBJ1-1	TRBD1	few	TRBV5-1	14	CASSLDRGTTEAFF	TGCGCCAGCAGCTTGGACAGGGGGACCACTGAAGCTTTCTTT
TRBJ2-2	TRBD2	NA	TRBV5-1	16	CASSFFGTTNTGELFF	TGCGCCAGCAGCTTTTTCGGGACTACGAACACCGGGGAGCTGTTTTTT
TRBJ1-2	NA	few	TRBV7-9	12	CASKGELGGYTF	TGTGCCAGCAAAGGGGAGTTGGGTGGCTACACCTTC
TRBJ2-1	NA	few	TRBV6-2/TRBV6-3	13	CASRSSGESEQFF	TGTGCCAGCAGAAGTTCAGGGGAAAGTGAGCAGTTCTTC
TRBJ1-1	NA	NA	TRBV6-6	15	CASSYSNQRGPKAFF	TGTGCCAGCAGTTACTCAAACCAGAGGGGACCTAAAGCTTTCTTT
TRBJ1-5	NA	NA	TRBV29-1	8	CSVAPQHF	TGCAGCGTTGCGCCCCAGCATTTT
TRBJ2-3	TRBD2	few	TRBV18	15	CASSPPSGITDTQYF	TGTGCCAGCTCACCACCTAGCGGGATCACAGATACGCAGTATTTT
TRBJ2-3	NA	NA	TRBV11-1	15	CASRTQQASTDTQYF	TGTGCCAGCAGGACTCAACAGGCTAGCACAGATACGCAGTATTTT
TRBJ2-1	TRBD2	NA	TRBV29-1	12	CSVGAGGREQFF	TGCAGCGTTGGAGCGGGGGGGCGCGAGCAGTTCTTC
TRBJ1-5	TRBD1	NA	TRBV12-3/TRBV12-4	17	CASSFGTGVYSNQPQHF	TGTGCCAGCAGTTTCGGGACAGGAGTTTATAGCAATCAGCCCCAGCATTTT
TRBJ2-7	TRBD1	many	TRBV7-2	13	CASGLQGAYEQYF	TGTGCCAGCGGACTACAGGGGGCCTACGAGCAGTACTTC
TRBJ1-2	NA	many	TRBV12-3/TRBV12-4	14	CASSPGEGLYGYTF	TGTGCCAGCAGTCCAGGGGAGGGACTCTATGGCTACACCTTC
TRBJ2-5	TRBD1	few	TRBV7-9	16	CASSFGTGAVWETQYF	TGTGCCAGCAGCTTTGGGACAGGGGCCGTCTGGGAGACCCAGTACTTC
TRBJ2-4	TRBD2	NA	TRBV4-1	17	CASSHPPGGLAKNIQYF	TGCGCCAGCAGCCATCCCCCGGGGGGGCTAGCCAAAAACATTCAGTACTTC
TRBJ2-7	NA	NA	TRBV12-3/TRBV12-4	13	CASRLHSSYEQYF	TGTGCCAGCAGGCTTCATTCTTCCTACGAGCAGTACTTC
TRBJ1-2	NA	few	TRBV20-1	11	CSASSPRGYTF	TGCAGTGCTAGTTCCCCGAGGGGCTACACCTTC
TRBJ2-5	TRBD2	many	TRBV7-2	14	CASSYDGGGRPQYF	TGTGCCAGCAGCTACGACGGGGGGGGCCGCCCCCAGTACTTC
TRBJ2-6	NA	few	TRBV20-1	16	CRASGGTQSGANVLTF	TGCAGGGCCTCGGGCGGGACCCAGTCTGGGGCCAACGTCCTGACTTTC
TRBJ2-2	NA	NA	TRBV3-1	17	CASSESLSSENTGELFF	TGTGCCAGCAGCGAGTCTCTGAGTAGCGAGAACACCGGGGAGCTGTTTTTT
TRBJ2-5	NA	many	TRBV7-9	13	CASSFSGEETQYF	TGTGCCAGCAGCTTTTCGGGGGAAGAGACCCAGTACTTC
TRBJ1-6	NA	NA	TRBV5-5	15	CASSSTKAYNSPLHF	TGTGCCAGCAGCTCCACAAAAGCCTATAATTCACCCCTCCACTTT
TRBJ2-5	NA	NA	TRBV30	18	CAWRDGGRGGPLKETQYF	TGTGCCTGGAGGGATGGGGGGCGCGGAGGTCCCTTAAAAGAGACCCAGTACTTC